What follows are 21 T cell receptor beta chains derived from one specimen sequenced in a study of control samples from healthy donors and cancer patients. Profiling relied on immunoSEQ multiplex PCR, and the TCRdb table lists in-frame clones only, not all of them. The sample contains tens of thousands of clones, around four fifths of which appear only once. Sequencing input: PBMCs. The receptors originated from a woman aged 50 to 65 with lung cancer.

The chain joins TRBV5-1 to TRBJ2-7; D possibly corresponds to TRBD2 (5 bases). The germline gives CDR1 SGHRS, CDR2 YFSETQ. Deletions cut 2 bases from V and 7 bases from J, with 16 bases between. This CDR3 comprises 14 residues. CDR3 DNA: TGCGCCAGCAGCTTTAGCTTCGGGGTGGGGGAGCAGTACTTC. The encoded protein is CASSFSFGVGEQYF.

The chain is built from TRBV10-3 and TRBJ2-1; TRBD1 matches 8 bases. Losses at the gene ends were 2 bases for V and 5 bases for J; bases not matched to a gene: 8. This CDR3 has 16 residues. Germline V gene data show CDR1 as ENHRY and CDR2 as SYGVKD. The CDR3 DNA is TGTGCCATCAGTGAGCCAGGGACAGGAACAGACAATGAGCAGTTCTTC. Translating it yields CAISEPGTGTDNEQFF.

V is TRBV4-3 and J is TRBJ1-4, with D possibly being TRBD1 (5 bases). CDR3 size: 17 residues. V was trimmed by 1 base and J by 6 bases, leaving 18 bases between them. Germline V gene sequence: CDR1 LGHNA, CDR2 YSLEER. CDR3 protein: CASSQVTTGAGYEKLFF. In DNA, the CDR3 is TGCGCCAGCAGCCAAGTAACCACAGGAGCCGGCTATGAAAAACTGTTTTTT.

A few counts support this clone. This chain connects TRBV5-6 to TRBJ2-7; D is undetermined. The CDR3 contains 11 residues. CDR1 is SGHDT, CDR2 YYEEEE, per germline. V was cut by 1 base and J by 4 bases, with 3 bases left in between. The CDR3 sequence: CASSLKYEQYF. The CDR3 DNA sequence: TGTGCCAGCAGCTTGAAGTACGAGCAGTACTTC. The full variable domain, in which reference TRBV5-6 and TRBJ2-7 provide the parts outside the CDR3, is DAGVTQSPTHLIKTRGQQVTLRCSPKSGHDTVSWYQQALGQGPQFIFQYYEEEERQRGNFPDRFSGHQFPNYSSELNVNALLLGDSALYLCASSLKYEQYFGPGTRLTVT.

This chain joins TRBV6-1 and TRBJ2-2; tentatively, D is TRBD1 (6 bases). Germline CDR1 reads MNHNS; CDR2 reads SASEGT. V shed 3 bases and J shed 6 bases, with 17 bases lying between them. This CDR3 contains 16 residues. The CDR3 is CASSDGWGRGAGELFF. The CDR3 coding sequence is TGTGCCAGCAGTGACGGGTGGGGGCGAGGGGCCGGGGAGCTGTTTTTT.

This clone was observed a single time. The V gene is TRBV7-2, the J gene TRBJ1-1, with D maybe TRBD1 (6 bases). Deletions cut 6 bases from V and 10 bases from J, with 18 bases between. Germline CDR1 and CDR2: SGHTA and FQGNSA. The CDR3 is 13 residues long. CDR3 nucleotide sequence: TGTGCCAGCAGGGGGGCCTGGCCATACGGAGCTTTCTTT. This encodes CASRGAWPYGAFF.

This clone was seen more than once but under ten times. The CDR3: CASSPPGREAYGYTF. CDR3 nucleotides: TGTGCCAGCTCACCACCGGGACGGGAGGCCTATGGCTACACCTTC. V gene TRBV18 combines with J gene TRBJ1-2; D might be TRBD1 (5 bases). The ends were cut back, 0 bases at V and 4 bases at J, with 12 bases in the middle. Germline values: CDR1 KGHSH, CDR2 LQKENI. CDR3 length: 15 residues.

V and J are TRBV6-5 and TRBJ2-5; the D call may be TRBD1 or TRBD2 (5 bases each). The CDR3 runs to 15 residues. Germline V gene sequence: CDR1 MNHEY, CDR2 SVGAGI. The V end was cut by 7 bases, the J end by 5 bases, with 20 bases between. Here the CDR3 reads CASKCGGHCRETQYF. The CDR3 DNA is TGTGCCAGCAAGTGCGGAGGACACTGCAGGGAGACCCAGTACTTC.

The chain recombines TRBV7-2 with TRBJ1-6, with D maybe TRBD1 (6 bases). V was trimmed by 3 bases and J by 5 bases, leaving 11 bases between them. CDR3 size: 15 residues. The germline gives CDR1 SGHTA, CDR2 FQGNSA. The CDR3 region has the DNA TGTGCCAGCAGCTTGGGGACACCGGATAATTCACCCCTCCACTTT. It yields the protein CASSLGTPDNSPLHF.

The chain's CDR3 is CASTASGGSLNTEAFF. The CDR3 DNA reads as TGCGCCAGCACTGCGTCAGGGGGAAGTTTGAACACTGAAGCTTTCTTT. V is TRBV10-2 and J is TRBJ1-1; 7 positions match TRBD1. Trimming took 7 bases from V and 0 from J; bases not matched to a gene: 11. This CDR3 has 16 residues. CDR1 WSHSY and CDR2 SAAADI come from the germline V gene.

The gene calls are TRBV5-1 and TRBJ1-1; 8 bases agree with TRBD1. CDR1 is SGHRS, CDR2 YFSETQ, per germline. With 0 bases clipped from V and 5 bases from J, the junction kept 3 bases outside the gene matches. This CDR3 is 14 amino acids long. CDR3 coding DNA: TGCGCCAGCAGCTTGGGGACAGGGAGTACTGAAGCTTTCTTT. Translating gives CASSLGTGSTEAFF.

This chain uses TRBV9 with TRBJ1-5, with D maybe TRBD1 (6 bases). CDR1 and CDR2 (germline): SGDLS, YYNGEE. The length of the CDR3 is 20 residues. V gave up 4 bases and J gave up 0 bases, with 26 bases separating them. The CDR3 nucleotides are TGTGCCAGCAGCATTGGGGGCGGGGGGCGTGCCCCTGATAGCAATCAGCCCCAGCATTTT. Translation gives CASSIGGGGRAPDSNQPQHF.

This sequence joins TRBV5-4 and TRBJ2-2; 7 nucleotides line up with TRBD1. Trimming took 1 base from V and 6 from J; bases not matched to a gene: 9. Germline V lookup: CDR1 SGHNT, CDR2 YYREEE (reference sequence). The CDR3 has 16 residues. This CDR3 is CASSLSDRPVPGELFF. The CDR3, as DNA: TGTGCCAGCAGCTTGTCGGACAGGCCCGTCCCCGGGGAGCTGTTTTTT.

This clone appeared a few times. The chain carries TRBV14 and TRBJ2-7, with 9 positions matching TRBD2. The CDR3 runs to 15 residues. Losses at the gene ends were 4 bases for V and 7 bases for J; bases not matched to a gene: 11. CDR1 SGHDN and CDR2 FVKESK come from the germline V gene. For the CDR3, the DNA is TGTGCCAGCAGCCGTTATAGCGGGGGCCCTGAAGAGCAGTACTTC. It specifies CASSRYSGGPEEQYF.

The chain joins TRBV18 to TRBJ1-2; the D is unclear. The CDR3 runs to 15 residues. Germline V lookup: CDR1 KGHSH, CDR2 LQKENI. V was shortened by 0 bases and J by 7 bases, with 15 bases between the two germline ends. The CDR3 is CASSPPTTQGSGYTF. The DNA of the CDR3 is TGTGCCAGCTCACCACCCACGACCCAAGGCTCTGGCTACACCTTC.

The chain recombines TRBV11-3 with TRBJ2-3; 8 bases line up with TRBD1. Germline lookup yields CDR1 SGHNT and CDR2 YENEEA. This CDR3 contains 19 residues. With V trimmed by 4 bases and J by 2 bases, 17 bases remained unmatched. The CDR3 nucleotides read TGTGCCAGCAGCTACCACCGGGACAGGTCCACAAGAATCACAGATACGCAGTATTTT. This encodes CASSYHRDRSTRITDTQYF.

This chain links TRBV9 with TRBJ2-2; the match to TRBD1 covers 7 bases. V trimming: 5 bases; J trimming: 2 bases; junction bases outside the gene matches: 6. There are 15 residues in the CDR3. The V gene's germline CDR1 is SGDLS and CDR2 YYNGEE. The CDR3 protein is CASRITGDNTGELFF. The CDR3 DNA reads TGTGCCAGCAGGATAACAGGGGACAACACCGGGGAGCTGTTTTTT. Looking up the rest from reference TRBV9 and TRBJ2-2 gives the full variable domain: DSGVTQTPKHLITATGQRVTLRCSPRSGDLSVYWYQQSLDQGLQFLIQYYNGEERAKGNILERFSAQQFPDLHSELNLSSLELGDSALYFCASRITGDNTGELFFGEGSRLTVL.

The V gene is TRBV7-2, the J gene TRBJ2-3, with D perhaps TRBD2 (6 bases). V lost 0 bases, J lost 4 bases, and 11 bases lay in between. The CDR3 has 15 amino acids. Germline-derived CDR1 and CDR2 are SGHTA and FQGNSA. In nucleotides, the CDR3 is TGTGCCAGCAGCTTAGCGGCTAGCGCACCAGATACGCAGTATTTT. It specifies CASSLAASAPDTQYF. Full variable domain (remainder filled in from reference TRBV7-2 and TRBJ2-3): GAGVSQSPSNKVTEKGKDVELRCDPISGHTALYWYRQSLGQGLEFLIYFQGNSAPDKSGLPSDRFSAERTGGSVSTLTIQRTQQEDSAVYLCASSLAASAPDTQYFGPGTRLTVL.

The rearrangement uses TRBV19 and TRBJ1-4, with D perhaps TRBD1 (6 bases). This CDR3 comprises 14 residues. Germline loops: CDR1 LNHDA, CDR2 SQIVND (reference sequence). With 5 bases removed from V and 6 bases from J, the gap between germline ends came to 13 bases. The CDR3 nucleotides are TGTGCCAGTAGTCTCAGGGCAGGGGATGAAAAACTGTTTTTT. Encoded protein: CASSLRAGDEKLFF.

The CDR3 reads CASSLGQLGSPLHF. The DNA for the CDR3 is TGTGCCAGCAGTTTGGGACAGCTTGGTTCACCCCTCCACTTT. The chain joins TRBV6-5 to TRBJ1-6; 7 bases align to TRBD1. This CDR3 contains 14 residues. V lost 4 bases to trimming and J lost 9 bases; unmatched junction nucleotides: 6. Germline CDR1 is MNHEY and CDR2 is SVGAGI.

The chain is built from TRBV5-5 and TRBJ1-2; D ambiguous. The CDR3 totals 14 residues. CDR1 is SGHKS and CDR2 is YYEKEE in the germline V gene (reference sequence). Deletions cut 0 bases from V and 5 bases from J, with 11 bases between. In nucleotides, the CDR3 is TGTGCCAGCAGCTTGGTCGGCAGGCGTTATGGCTACACCTTC. Translation gives CASSLVGRRYGYTF. The full variable domain, in which reference TRBV5-5 and TRBJ1-2 provide the parts outside the CDR3, is DAGVTQSPTHLIKTRGQQVTLRCSPISGHKSVSWYQQVLGQGPQFIFQYYEKEERGRGNFPDRFSARQFPNYSSELNVNALLLGDSALYLCASSLVGRRYGYTFGSGTRLTVV.